The 27 T cell receptor beta chains listed next were all sequenced from one sample in a study of T cells and Merkel cell carcinoma outcomes. Assay used: immunoSEQ multiplex PCR; TCRdb lists only in-frame clones, some missing. Here the sample spans 140 or so clones, approximately 90% being singletons. The sequencing input was tumor tissue from Merkel cell carcinoma. These receptors originate from a human donor with Merkel cell carcinoma.

This chain's CDR3 is CSARGTDSYEQYF. CDR3 sequence (DNA): TGCAGCGCGCGGGGGACAGACTCCTACGAGCAGTACTTC. The V gene is TRBV29-1, the J gene TRBJ2-7; D tentatively reads TRBD1 or TRBD2 (7 bases each). CDR1 and CDR2 from the germline V gene are SQVTM and ANQGSEA. CDR3 length equals 13 residues. Trimming took 7 bases from V and 0 from J, leaving 13 bases between them.

Points on this clone: Other DNA sequences in this specimen translate into the identical CDR3. The rearrangement uses TRBV7-9 and TRBJ2-2; D gene uncertain. The CDR3 sequence is 15 residues long. V was trimmed by 0 bases and J by 2 bases, leaving 7 bases between them. Germline lookup yields CDR1 SEHNR and CDR2 FQNEAQ (reference sequence). The DNA for the CDR3 is TGTGCCAGCAGCTTAGCGGGCCTCAACACCGGGGAGCTGTTTTTT. This codes for CASSLAGLNTGELFF.

In this sample, this clone turned up once. The V and J genes are TRBV7-9 and TRBJ1-1; weak D call: TRBD1 (5 bases). CDR1 and CDR2 from the germline V gene are SEHNR and FQNEAQ (reference sequence). Deletions cut 2 bases from V and 1 base from J, with 14 bases between. The CDR3 covers 16 residues. CDR3 sequence: CASSLLVGAANTEAFF. The CDR3 DNA reads TGTGCCAGCAGCTTACTGGTAGGGGCCGCGAACACTGAAGCTTTCTTT.

This chain links TRBV27 with TRBJ1-2, with D maybe TRBD1 (6 bases). There are 12 residues in the CDR3. V was shortened by 5 bases and J by 8 bases, with 12 bases between the two germline ends. The germline gives CDR1 MNHEY, CDR2 SMNVEV (reference sequence). CDR3: CASSPNREGYTF. The CDR3 DNA reads TGTGCCAGCAGTCCAAACAGGGAGGGCTACACCTTC.

The chain links TRBV11-2 to TRBJ2-1; the match to TRBD2 covers 9 bases. Trimming at V came to 4 bases and at J to 9 bases, leaving 7 bases not matched to a gene. Per the germline V gene, CDR1 is SGHAT and CDR2 is FQNNGV. The CDR3 spans 14 residues. CDR3 loop: CASSSFWRGGEQFF. In DNA, the CDR3 is TGTGCCAGCAGCTCGTTCTGGCGGGGGGGTGAGCAGTTCTTC.

The gene calls are TRBV18 and TRBJ1-1; D remains unclear. The CDR3 loop spans 14 amino acids. Looked up from germline, CDR1 is KGHSH and CDR2 is LQKENI. V was trimmed by 1 base and J by 0 bases, leaving 6 bases between them. The CDR3 protein is CASSPLQMNTEAFF. The CDR3 DNA reads TGTGCCAGCTCACCACTACAGATGAACACTGAAGCTTTCTTT.

This clone appeared once. This rearrangement joins TRBV29-1 to TRBJ2-7, with 10 bases identical to TRBD1. V lost 7 bases and J lost 4; bases outside the gene matches: 7. The CDR3 consists of 13 residues. From germline, CDR1 is SQVTM and CDR2 ANQGSEA. In DNA form, the CDR3 reads TGCAGCGCCGTTCCGGGACAGGGGTACGAGCAGTACTTC. Its protein product is CSAVPGQGYEQYF.

This clone has a handful of counts. The CDR3 spells CASSPTDRYREKLFF. The CDR3 DNA is TGTGCCAGCTCACCGACTGACAGGTATCGGGAAAAACTGTTTTTT. This chain connects TRBV18 to TRBJ1-4, with D perhaps matching TRBD1 (6 bases). The CDR3 is 15 residues long. The V end was cut by 3 bases, the J end by 8 bases, with 16 bases between. The V gene's germline CDR1 is KGHSH and CDR2 LQKENI.

V is TRBV29-1 and J is TRBJ2-1; possible D gene TRBD2, 6 bases. Germline CDR1 reads SQVTM; CDR2 reads ANQGSEA. The germline V and J ends were trimmed by 0 bases and 0 bases, with 15 bases remaining between them. This CDR3 region has 17 residues. The CDR3 DNA sequence: TGCAGCGTTGAAGATCCGGGACGGGAGAGCTCCTACAATGAGCAGTTCTTC. Encoded protein: CSVEDPGRESSYNEQFF.

The V call is TRBV29-1, the J call TRBJ2-3; D perhaps matches TRBD1 (6 bases). V dropped 5 bases and J dropped 6 bases, with 15 bases sitting between them. Germline loops: CDR1 SQVTM, CDR2 ANQGSEA. The CDR3 length is 13 residues. The CDR3 DNA reads as TGCAGCGTTACTATGTCTAGGGGGGATACGCAGTATTTT. Encoded protein: CSVTMSRGDTQYF.

V gene TRBV6-5 combines with J gene TRBJ2-7; perhaps TRBD2 as D (6 bases). Germline CDR1 is MNHEY and CDR2 is SVGAGI. V lost 6 bases to trimming and J lost 0 bases, with 12 bases between them. The CDR3 runs 14 residues. This CDR3 is CASSGTSTSYEQYF. The CDR3 DNA reads as TGTGCCAGCAGCGGGACTTCCACCTCCTACGAGCAGTACTTC.

This clone came up a few times. This chain links TRBV5-4 with TRBJ1-6, with TRBD1 matching over 9 bases. After removal of 4 bases from V and 14 bases from J, the junction contained 7 bases not matched to a gene. Germline V gives CDR1 SGHNT, CDR2 YYREEE (reference sequence). CDR3 length: 13 residues. The CDR3 region has the DNA TGTGCCAGCAGCCCGGGACAGGGTTTGACCCTCCACTTT. This encodes CASSPGQGLTLHF.

V is TRBV6-5 and J is TRBJ2-7, with D possibly matching TRBD1 (5 bases). The CDR3 is made up of 14 amino acids. Looked up from germline, CDR1 is MNHEY and CDR2 is SVGAGI. Trimming shortened V by 6 bases and J by 5 bases, and 17 bases separated the two germline ends. The CDR3 region has the DNA TGTGCCAGCAGCTCGCCGGGCAGGGTAAACGAGCAGTACTTC. Its translation: CASSSPGRVNEQYF.

The gene calls are TRBV5-5 and TRBJ2-1, with TRBD2 matching 9 bases. The CDR3 totals 18 residues. V lost 1 base to trimming and J lost 8 bases; unmatched junction nucleotides: 16. Germline V gene lookup returns CDR1 SGHKS and CDR2 YYEKEE (reference sequence). CDR3 sequence (DNA): TGTGCCAGCAGCTTGTATGCCCCGCGCGGGAGGGTAGGGTATGAGCAGTTCTTC. Protein: CASSLYAPRGRVGYEQFF.

Comment on this clone: Compared with germline, one end of the junction differs, possibly owing to a read error. The V and J genes are TRBV9 and TRBJ1-2; tentatively, D is TRBD1 (5 bases). Germline CDR1 is SGDLS and CDR2 is YYNGEE. This CDR3 comprises 15 residues. The CDR3 here is CASSVESGGWNGYTF. Written as DNA, the CDR3 is TGTGCCAGCAGCGTAGAGTCGGGGGGTTGGAATGGCTATACCTTC.

The chain links TRBV30 to TRBJ2-5; D is possibly TRBD2 (7 bases). V was cut by 3 bases and J by 1 base, with 18 bases left in between. Germline V gives CDR1 GTSNPN, CDR2 SVGIG (reference sequence). This CDR3 region has 16 residues. The CDR3 spells CAWSSGLGGGQETQYF. The CDR3 region has the DNA TGTGCCTGGAGCTCCGGACTAGGGGGAGGCCAAGAGACCCAGTACTTC.

The V gene is TRBV18, the J gene TRBJ2-2; no definite D call. The CDR3 sequence is 14 residues long. The V end was cut by 2 bases, the J end by 0 bases, with 4 bases between. CDR1 KGHSH and CDR2 LQKENI come from the germline V gene. The CDR3 DNA follows: TGTGCCAGCTCACCAGGAGCGAACACCGGGGAGCTGTTTTTT. Translated: CASSPGANTGELFF.

V is TRBV30 and J is TRBJ1-1, with 9 positions matching TRBD1. Per germline, CDR1 GTSNPN and CDR2 SVGIG (reference sequence). V was pared by 2 bases and J by 0 bases, with 7 bases of the junction left unmatched. This CDR3 spans 16 amino acids. The CDR3 DNA reads as TGTGCCTGGAGTTGGGACAGGGAGGGGATGAACACTGAAGCTTTCTTT. This gives the protein CAWSWDREGMNTEAFF.

The rearrangement links TRBV4-2 to TRBJ2-3; 9 bases fit TRBD2. CDR3 length: 15 residues. V lost 2 bases and J lost 4; bases outside the gene matches: 4. Germline CDR1 and CDR2: LGHNA and YNFKEQ. For the CDR3, the DNA is TGTGCCAGCAGCCAACTTAGCGGGAGCGCAGATACGCAGTATTTT. It is translated as CASSQLSGSADTQYF.

In DNA, the CDR3 is TGCGCCAGCAATCCAAGCCGGGGACAGGGCTCAGCTAACTATGGCTACACCTTC. Its translation: CASNPSRGQGSANYGYTF. This chain links TRBV4-3 with TRBJ1-2, with TRBD1 matching over 9 bases. The germline gives CDR1 LGHNA, CDR2 YSLEER. V was pared by 7 bases and J by 0 bases, with 15 bases of the junction left unmatched. CDR3 length equals 18 residues.

The chain links TRBV11-2 to TRBJ1-6; no clear D gene. Trimming took 0 bases from V and 9 from J, leaving 18 bases between them. CDR1 is SGHAT and CDR2 is FQNNGV in the germline V gene. This CDR3 has 17 residues. DNA for the CDR3: TGTGCCAGCAGCTTAGATCAAGGCAACGATGAGGGTTCACCCCTCCACTTT. Protein sequence: CASSLDQGNDEGSPLHF.

CDR3 nucleotides: TGTGCCAGTAGTATCGCCTCCGGGACAGGGCGTTATGGCTACACCTTC. This codes for CASSIASGTGRYGYTF. The chain is built from TRBV19 and TRBJ1-2; 9 nucleotides match TRBD1. Germline CDR1 is LNHDA and CDR2 is SQIVND (reference sequence). V lost 3 bases, J lost 5 bases, and 10 bases stayed unmatched. CDR3 length: 16 residues.

The CDR3 DNA follows: TGCAGCGCCTATAAGGAAAATTCCTACAATGAGCAGTTCTTC. Translating it yields CSAYKENSYNEQFF. The chain recombines TRBV29-1 with TRBJ2-1; D gene uncertain. Germline V gene lookup returns CDR1 SQVTM and CDR2 ANQGSEA. The CDR3 has 14 residues. V lost 7 bases and J lost 1, with 14 bases in between.

CDR3 sequence: CASSPPEEGGTKTQYF. CDR3 sequence (DNA): TGTGCCAGCTCACCACCTGAGGAGGGGGGTACGAAGACCCAGTACTTC. V is TRBV18 and J is TRBJ2-5; D tentatively reads TRBD1 or TRBD2 (6 bases each). V lost 0 bases and J 6 bases, leaving 17 bases between the germline ends. Germline CDR1 is KGHSH and CDR2 is LQKENI. The CDR3 length is 16 residues.

The CDR3 nucleotides are TGTGCCAGCAGTTTAGTGGTCCGTACTGGGCCCCAGCATTTT. Its protein product is CASSLVVRTGPQHF. The chain employs TRBV28 and TRBJ1-5; D gene unclear. This CDR3 contains 14 residues. V was shortened by 2 bases and J by 9 bases, with 14 bases between the two germline ends. CDR1 MDHEN and CDR2 SYDVKM come from the germline V gene.

This chain connects TRBV18 to TRBJ1-1; a weak D match, TRBD1 (5 bases). This CDR3 comprises 13 residues. Germline values: CDR1 KGHSH, CDR2 LQKENI. Trimming shortened V by 3 bases and J by 7 bases, and 12 bases separated the two germline ends. In nucleotides, the CDR3 is TGTGCCAGCTCACCCTTAGTCAGGGTTGAAGCTTTCTTT. Its protein product is CASSPLVRVEAFF.

The chain employs TRBV7-2 and TRBJ2-2, with TRBD2 matching over 14 bases. The CDR3 runs to 19 residues. Germline loops: CDR1 SGHTA, CDR2 FQGNSA. The V and J ends lost 4 bases and 1 base, in that order; junction bases with no gene match: 8. CDR3 DNA: TGTGCCAGCAGCTCCAGGACTAGCGGGAGGCTCGTGAACACCGGGGAGCTGTTTTTT. Translated: CASSSRTSGRLVNTGELFF.